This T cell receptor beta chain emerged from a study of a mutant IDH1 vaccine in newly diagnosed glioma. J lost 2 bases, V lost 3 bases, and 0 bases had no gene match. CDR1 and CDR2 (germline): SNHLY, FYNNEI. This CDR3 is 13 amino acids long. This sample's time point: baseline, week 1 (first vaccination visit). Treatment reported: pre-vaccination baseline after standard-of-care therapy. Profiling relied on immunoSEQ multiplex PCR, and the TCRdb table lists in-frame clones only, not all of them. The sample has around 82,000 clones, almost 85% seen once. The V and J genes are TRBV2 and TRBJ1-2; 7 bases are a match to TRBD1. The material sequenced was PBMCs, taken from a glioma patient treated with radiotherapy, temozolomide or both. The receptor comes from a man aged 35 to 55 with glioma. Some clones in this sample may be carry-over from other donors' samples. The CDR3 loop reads CASSDRGNYGYTF. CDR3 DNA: TGTGCCAGCAGTGACAGGGGGAACTATGGCTACACCTTC.